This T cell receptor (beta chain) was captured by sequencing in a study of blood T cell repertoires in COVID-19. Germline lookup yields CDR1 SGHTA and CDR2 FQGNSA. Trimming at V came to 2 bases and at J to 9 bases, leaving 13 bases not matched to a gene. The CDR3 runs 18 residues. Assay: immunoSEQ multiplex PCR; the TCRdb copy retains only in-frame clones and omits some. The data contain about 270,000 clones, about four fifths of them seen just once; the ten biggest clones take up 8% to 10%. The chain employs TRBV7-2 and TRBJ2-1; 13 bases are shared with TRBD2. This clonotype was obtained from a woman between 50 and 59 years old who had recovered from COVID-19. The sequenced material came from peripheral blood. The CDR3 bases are TGTGCCAGCAGCTTATGGGGGACTAGCGGGGCCGCGGGGCGTGAGCAGTTCTTC. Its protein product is CASSLWGTSGAAGREQFF.